Sequencing of this T cell receptor beta chain was carried out in a study of cytomegalovirus exposure and HLA in healthy donors. Only one count was recorded for this clone. Produced via immunoSEQ multiplex PCR; TCRdb's table is partial and in-frame only. The repertoire consists of 82,000 or so clones, with approximately 93% occurring once and the leading ten covering approximately 0.67%. After removal of 5 bases from V and 5 bases from J, the junction contained 3 bases not matched to a gene. The CDR3 has 15 amino acids. Germline CDR1 is ENHRY and CDR2 is SYGVKD. The sample taken for sequencing was PBMCs. The J gene is TRBJ2-2, the V gene TRBV10-3; 12 bases agree with TRBD2. The source of this sequence is a man between 18 and 29 years old in good health and CMV-seronegative. This CDR3 reads CAISNGLAGTGELFF. The CDR3 DNA is TGTGCCATCAGTAACGGACTAGCGGGGACCGGGGAGCTGTTTTTT.